This T cell receptor (beta chain) was retrieved from a study of T cell changes during pregnancy in multiple sclerosis. Germline CDR1 SGHRS, CDR2 YFSETQ. Trimming at V came to 3 bases and at J to 3 bases, leaving 8 bases not matched to a gene. The CDR3 contains 18 residues. The repertoire was sequenced with immunoSEQ multiplex PCR; TCRdb's copy has only in-frame clones and lacks some. This table holds tens of thousands of clones, about 89% found once. The TCR comes from a female donor with multiple sclerosis, enrolled in a pregnancy study. V usage is TRBV5-1 and J usage is TRBJ2-3; 15 bases are shared with TRBD2. The specimen was CD4+ T cells from peripheral blood mononuclear cells, collected in the first trimester of pregnancy. The CDR3: CASSSGLAGGTETDTQYF. As DNA, the CDR3 is TGCGCCAGCAGCTCCGGACTAGCGGGAGGGACGGAAACAGATACGCAGTATTTT. Variable domain in full (rest from reference TRBV5-1 and TRBJ2-3): KAGVTQTPRYLIKTRGQQVTLSCSPISGHRSVSWYQQTPGQGLQFLFEYFSETQRNKGNFPGRFSGRQFSNSRSEMNVSTLELGDSALYLCASSSGLAGGTETDTQYFGPGTRLTVL.